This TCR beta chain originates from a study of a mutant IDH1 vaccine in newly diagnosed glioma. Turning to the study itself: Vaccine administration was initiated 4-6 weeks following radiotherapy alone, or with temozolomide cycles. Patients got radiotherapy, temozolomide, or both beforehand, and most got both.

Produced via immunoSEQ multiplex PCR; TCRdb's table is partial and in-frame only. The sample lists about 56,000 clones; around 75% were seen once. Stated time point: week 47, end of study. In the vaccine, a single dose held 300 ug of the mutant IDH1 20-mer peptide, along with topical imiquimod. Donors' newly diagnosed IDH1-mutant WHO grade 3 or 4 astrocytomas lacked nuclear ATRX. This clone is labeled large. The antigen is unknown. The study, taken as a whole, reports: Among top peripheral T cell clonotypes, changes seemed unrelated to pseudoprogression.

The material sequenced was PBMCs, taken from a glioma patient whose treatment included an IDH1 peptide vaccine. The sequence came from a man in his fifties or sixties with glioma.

The CDR3 DNA sequence: TGTGCCAGCCGGGCAGGGTTTAAGGACGAGCAGTACTTC. This sequence encodes CASRAGFKDEQYF. The V and J genes are TRBV6-5 and TRBJ2-7; D perhaps matches TRBD1 (5 bases). Per the germline V gene, CDR1 is MNHEY and CDR2 is SVGAGI. The CDR3 loop spans 13 amino acids. The V and J ends lost 8 bases and 5 bases respectively, with 16 bases between them.